Below, 21 T cell receptor beta chains from the same sample are listed, as sequenced in a study of blood T cell repertoires in COVID-19. Assay used: immunoSEQ multiplex PCR; TCRdb lists only in-frame clones, some missing. The sample shows approximately 350,000 clones, 87% of them seen only once. Sequencing used peripheral blood. The origin of the receptors is a woman between 50 and 59 years old with COVID-19, enrolled during active disease.

This chain links TRBV27 with TRBJ2-7; 7 positions match TRBD2. V lost 3 bases to trimming and J lost 6 bases; unmatched junction nucleotides: 5. The CDR3 extends over 13 amino acids. CDR1 MNHEY and CDR2 SMNVEV come from the germline V gene (reference sequence). CDR3 sequence reads: CASSFPGGIEQYF. The CDR3 coding sequence is TGTGCCAGCAGTTTCCCCGGGGGGATCGAGCAGTACTTC.

J is TRBJ2-2 and V is TRBV7-2; 7 nucleotides line up with TRBD2. The V gene's germline CDR1 is SGHTA and CDR2 FQGNSA. With 4 bases clipped from V and 1 base from J, the junction kept 6 bases outside the gene matches. The CDR3 has 16 residues. The CDR3 here is CASSSWGGRNTGELFF. CDR3 sequence (DNA): TGTGCCAGCAGCTCGTGGGGCGGGAGGAACACCGGGGAGCTGTTTTTT. The variable domain in full, completed from reference TRBV7-2 and TRBJ2-2, reads GAGVSQSPSNKVTEKGKDVELRCDPISGHTALYWYRQSLGQGLEFLIYFQGNSAPDKSGLPSDRFSAERTGGSVSTLTIQRTQQEDSAVYLCASSSWGGRNTGELFFGEGSRLTVL.

This clone has a single count. J is TRBJ2-1 and V is TRBV24-1, with 7 bases identical to TRBD1. Trimming took 4 bases from V and 0 from J; bases not matched to a gene: 5. The CDR3 is 16 residues long. Germline-derived CDR1 and CDR2 are KGHDR and SFDVKD. For the CDR3, the DNA is TGTGCCACCAGTGACAACAGGGGTGGCTCCTACAATGAGCAGTTCTTC. This encodes CATSDNRGGSYNEQFF.

The sample holds one count of this clone. Other nucleotide sequences from this sample produce the same CDR3. The chain has TRBV27 and TRBJ2-7; D gene ambiguous. Germline-derived CDR1 and CDR2 are MNHEY and SMNVEV (reference sequence). The CDR3 is made up of 12 amino acids. Trimming removed 3 bases from V and 6 bases from J, with 9 bases in between. The CDR3 sequence is CASSFLGLEQYF. CDR3 nucleotide sequence: TGTGCCAGCAGTTTTCTAGGCCTCGAGCAGTACTTC.

V usage is TRBV11-3 and J usage is TRBJ2-3; D may be TRBD1 (6 bases). Looked up from germline, CDR1 is SGHNT and CDR2 is YENEEA. Between the trimmed V and J ends, which lost 1 base and 2 bases, there was a span of 13 bases. This CDR3 is 16 amino acids long. CDR3 bases: TGTGCCAGCAGCTTAGGGCAGGGGCGAATCACAGATACGCAGTATTTT. This codes for CASSLGQGRITDTQYF. Variable domain in full (rest from reference TRBV11-3 and TRBJ2-3): EAGVVQSPRYKIIEKKQPVAFWCNPISGHNTLYWYLQNLGQGPELLIRYENEEAVDDSQLPKDRFSAERLKGVDSTLKIQPAELGDSAVYLCASSLGQGRITDTQYFGPGTRLTVL.

This rearrangement joins TRBV30 to TRBJ2-7, with D possibly being TRBD2 (6 bases). Trimming stripped 3 bases from V and 4 bases from J, with 16 bases between. Germline CDR1 is GTSNPN and CDR2 is SVGIG (reference sequence). CDR3 size: 14 residues. CDR3 protein: CAWRGRTGVYEQYF. CDR3 coding DNA: TGTGCCTGGAGGGGGCGGACGGGGGTATACGAGCAGTACTTC.

The chain recombines TRBV27 with TRBJ2-1; a weak D match, TRBD1 (5 bases). The CDR3 extends over 16 amino acids. Germline CDR1 MNHEY, CDR2 SMNVEV (reference sequence). V lost 3 bases and J lost 4, with 16 bases in between. Written as DNA, the CDR3 is TGTGCCAGCAGTTTTCTAACCAGGGTATTTTACAATGAGCAGTTCTTC. The encoded protein is CASSFLTRVFYNEQFF.

This clone was counted only a few times. The rearrangement joins TRBV10-3 to TRBJ2-5; the D is unclear. Germline CDR1 is ENHRY and CDR2 is SYGVKD. Trimming pared 4 bases from V and 1 base from J, leaving 4 bases between. The CDR3 is 12 residues long. The CDR3 bases are TGTGCCATCAGTGTCTCCCAAGAGACCCAGTACTTC. Its translation is CAISVSQETQYF.

The chain carries TRBV20-1 and TRBJ2-3; 8 bases are shared with TRBD1. This CDR3 is built from 15 residues. Germline V gene lookup returns CDR1 DFQATT and CDR2 SNEGSKA (reference sequence). Losses at the gene ends were 3 bases for V and 1 base for J; bases not matched to a gene: 6. This chain's CDR3 is CSASGQGARTDTQYF. In DNA form, the CDR3 reads TGCAGTGCTAGTGGGCAGGGGGCGCGCACAGATACGCAGTATTTT.

The chain is built from TRBV27 and TRBJ2-7, with 8 bases fitting TRBD2. V shed 3 bases, J shed 1 base, and the junction held 5 bases outside the gene matches. CDR1 is MNHEY, CDR2 SMNVEV, per germline (reference sequence). The CDR3 has 15 amino acids. CDR3 amino acids: CASSFSTSGSYEQYF. DNA for the CDR3: TGTGCCAGCAGTTTCTCTACTAGCGGATCCTACGAGCAGTACTTC.

The J gene is TRBJ2-1, the V gene TRBV7-9; 10 bases are a match to TRBD2. CDR1 and CDR2 from the germline V gene are SEHNR and FQNEAQ (reference sequence). The CDR3 sequence is 15 residues long. With 3 bases clipped from V and 8 bases from J, the junction kept 7 bases outside the gene matches. CDR3 region: CASSFTSGTWDEQFF. The CDR3 nucleotides read TGTGCCAGCAGCTTTACTAGCGGGACCTGGGATGAGCAGTTCTTC.

This chain connects TRBV27 to TRBJ1-4; TRBD1 aligns across 9 bases. Germline-derived CDR1 and CDR2 are MNHEY and SMNVEV (reference sequence). The CDR3 totals 16 residues. J was trimmed by 11 bases and V by 3 bases; bases with no gene match: 13. This chain's CDR3 is CASSLRTGTGPPKLFF. The CDR3 DNA reads as TGTGCCAGCAGTTTGAGAACCGGGACAGGGCCTCCTAAACTGTTTTTT.

V usage is TRBV2 and J usage is TRBJ2-5, with D tentatively TRBD2 (5 bases). Trimming shortened V by 4 bases and J by 4 bases, and 13 bases separated the two germline ends. This CDR3 comprises 14 residues. Per germline, CDR1 SNHLY and CDR2 FYNNEI. Here the CDR3 reads CASSAPPEGETQYF. CDR3 nucleotides: TGTGCCAGCAGTGCCCCACCCGAGGGAGAGACCCAGTACTTC.

The chain employs TRBV12-1 and TRBJ1-2. TRBV12-1 is a documented pseudogene. This CDR3 is built from 14 residues. CDR3 sequence (DNA): TGTGCCAGCAGCTTCCCGAGAAGTAACTATGGCTACACCTTC. It specifies CASSFPRSNYGYTF.

The rearrangement links TRBV5-4 to TRBJ1-1; D uncertain. Germline CDR1 is SGHNT and CDR2 is YYREEE (reference sequence). The V and J ends lost 3 bases and 0 bases respectively, with 9 bases between them. This CDR3 contains 14 residues. CDR3: CASSSPKMNTEAFF. In DNA, the CDR3 is TGTGCCAGCAGCTCCCCTAAGATGAACACTGAAGCTTTCTTT.

This chain connects TRBV19 to TRBJ2-3, with D tentatively TRBD2 (6 bases). The germline V and J ends were trimmed by 3 bases and 3 bases, with 16 bases remaining between them. This CDR3 spans 16 amino acids. The germline V gene encodes CDR1 LNHDA and CDR2 SQIVND (reference sequence). CDR3 residues: CASSIFPGRRTDTQYF. CDR3 sequence (DNA): TGTGCCAGTAGTATTTTTCCCGGGAGAAGGACAGATACGCAGTATTTT. The variable domain in full, with the rest retrieved from reference TRBV19 and TRBJ2-3, is DGGITQSPKYLFRKEGQNVTLSCEQNLNHDAMYWYRQDPGQGLRLIYYSQIVNDFQKGDIAEGYSVSREKKESFPLTVTSAQKNPTAFYLCASSIFPGRRTDTQYFGPGTRLTVL.

This clone has at least ten counts. This sequence joins TRBV6-6 and TRBJ1-1; 7 nucleotides line up with TRBD1. The germline CDR1 and CDR2 sequences are MNHNY and SVGAGI (reference sequence). The CDR3 length is 14 residues. The V and J ends lost 5 bases and 4 bases, in that order; junction bases with no gene match: 7. The CDR3 reads CASSIDRVGTEAFF. CDR3 DNA sequence: TGTGCCAGCAGTATTGACAGGGTAGGCACTGAAGCTTTCTTT.

This chain links TRBV5-1 with TRBJ2-5; 11 nucleotides agree with TRBD2. This CDR3 has 16 residues. In germline, CDR1 is SGHRS, CDR2 YFSETQ. The ends lost 2 bases at V and 1 base at J; junction bases unmatched: 4. The CDR3 coding sequence is TGCGCCAGCAGCTTACCGGGACTAGCGGTCCAAGAGACCCAGTACTTC. Translation: CASSLPGLAVQETQYF.

This chain joins TRBV7-9 and TRBJ1-1; D uncertain. The V end was cut by 5 bases, the J end by 2 bases, with 9 bases between. CDR3 length equals 13 residues. The germline V gene encodes CDR1 SEHNR and CDR2 FQNEAQ (reference sequence). CDR3 nucleotide sequence: TGTGCCAGCAGCCGGGATCCCAACACTGAAGCTTTCTTT. Encoded protein: CASSRDPNTEAFF.

In regard to this clone: The sample has other DNA sequences that encode this CDR3 too. The V and J genes are TRBV6-6 and TRBJ1-5; D is perhaps TRBD1 (5 bases). The CDR3 consists of 15 residues. Trimming took 2 bases from V and 1 from J, leaving 9 bases between them. Germline CDR1 is MNHNY and CDR2 is SVGAGI (reference sequence). CDR3 in DNA: TGTGCCAGCAGTTACGGTGGGGCGAGCAATCAGCCCCAGCATTTT. The encoded protein is CASSYGGASNQPQHF.

V gene TRBV2 combines with J gene TRBJ2-7; 8 bases align to TRBD1. The CDR3 spans 12 residues. With 7 bases clipped from V and 6 bases from J, the junction kept 5 bases outside the gene matches. Germline CDR1 is SNHLY and CDR2 is FYNNEI. The CDR3 region has the DNA TGTGCCAGCAACATAGACAGGGGCGAGCAGTACTTC. As protein: CASNIDRGEQYF.